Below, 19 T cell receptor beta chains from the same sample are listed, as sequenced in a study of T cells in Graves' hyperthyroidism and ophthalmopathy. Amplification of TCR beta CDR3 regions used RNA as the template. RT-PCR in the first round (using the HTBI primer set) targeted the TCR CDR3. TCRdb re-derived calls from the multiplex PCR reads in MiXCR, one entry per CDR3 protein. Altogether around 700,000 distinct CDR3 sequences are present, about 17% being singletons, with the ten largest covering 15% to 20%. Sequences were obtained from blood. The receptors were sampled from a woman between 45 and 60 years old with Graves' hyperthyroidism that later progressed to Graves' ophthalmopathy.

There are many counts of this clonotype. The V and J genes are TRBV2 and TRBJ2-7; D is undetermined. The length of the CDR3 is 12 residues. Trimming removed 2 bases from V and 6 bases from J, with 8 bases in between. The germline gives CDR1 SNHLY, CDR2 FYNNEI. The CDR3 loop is CASSEREGEQYF. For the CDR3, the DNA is TGTGCCAGCAGTGAAAGGGAAGGCGAGCAGTACTTC.

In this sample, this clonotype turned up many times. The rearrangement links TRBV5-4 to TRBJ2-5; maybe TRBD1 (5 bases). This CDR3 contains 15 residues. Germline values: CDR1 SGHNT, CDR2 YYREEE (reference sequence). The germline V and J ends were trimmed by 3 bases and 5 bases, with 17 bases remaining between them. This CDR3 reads CASSSRQGAWETQYF. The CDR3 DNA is TGTGCCAGCAGCTCTCGGCAGGGCGCTTGGGAGACCCAGTACTTC. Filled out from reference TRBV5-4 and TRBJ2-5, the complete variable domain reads ETGVTQSPTHLIKTRGQQVTLRCSSQSGHNTVSWYQQALGQGPQFIFQYYREEENGRGNFPPRFSGLQFPNYSSELNVNALELDDSALYLCASSSRQGAWETQYFGPGTRLLVL.

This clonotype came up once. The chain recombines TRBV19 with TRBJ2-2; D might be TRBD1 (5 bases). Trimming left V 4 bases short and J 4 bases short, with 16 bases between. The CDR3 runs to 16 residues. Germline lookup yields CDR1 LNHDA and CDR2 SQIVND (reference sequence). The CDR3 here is CASSTLILGLTGELFF. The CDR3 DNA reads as TGTGCCAGTAGTACCCTCATTTTGGGGCTCACCGGGGAGCTGTTTTTT.

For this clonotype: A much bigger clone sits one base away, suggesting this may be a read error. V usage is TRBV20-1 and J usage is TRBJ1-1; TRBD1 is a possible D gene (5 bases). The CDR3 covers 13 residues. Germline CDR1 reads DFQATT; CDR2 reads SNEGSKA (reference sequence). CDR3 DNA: TGCAGTGCTGGAGACAGCTATAACACTGGAGCTTTCTTT. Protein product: CSAGDSYNTGAFF.

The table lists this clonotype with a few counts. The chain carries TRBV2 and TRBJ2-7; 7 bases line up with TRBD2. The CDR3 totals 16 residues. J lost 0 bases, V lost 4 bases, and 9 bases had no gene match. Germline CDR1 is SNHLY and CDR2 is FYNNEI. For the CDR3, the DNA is TGTGCCAGCAGTGGGGAGGGGCGCTACCTCTCCTACGAGCAGTACTTC. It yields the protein CASSGEGRYLSYEQYF. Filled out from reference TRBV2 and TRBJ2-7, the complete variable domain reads EPEVTQTPSHQVTQMGQEVILRCVPISNHLYFYWYRQILGQKVEFLVSFYNNEISEKSEIFDDQFSVERPDGSNFTLKIRSTKLEDSAMYFCASSGEGRYLSYEQYFGPGTRLTVT.

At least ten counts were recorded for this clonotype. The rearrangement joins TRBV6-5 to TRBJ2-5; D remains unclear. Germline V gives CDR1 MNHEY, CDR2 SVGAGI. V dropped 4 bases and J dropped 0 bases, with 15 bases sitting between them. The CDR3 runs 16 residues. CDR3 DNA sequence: TGTGCCAGCAGTTCTTTAGGCGGAACCTACCAAGAGACCCAGTACTTC. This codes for CASSSLGGTYQETQYF.

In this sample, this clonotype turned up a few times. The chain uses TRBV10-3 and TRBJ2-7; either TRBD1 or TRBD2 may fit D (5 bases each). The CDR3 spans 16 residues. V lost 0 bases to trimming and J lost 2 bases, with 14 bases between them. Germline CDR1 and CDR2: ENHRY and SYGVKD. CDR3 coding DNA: TGTGCCATCAGTGAGTCGTGGGGGACGGCAACCTACGAGCAGTACTTC. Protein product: CAISESWGTATYEQYF.

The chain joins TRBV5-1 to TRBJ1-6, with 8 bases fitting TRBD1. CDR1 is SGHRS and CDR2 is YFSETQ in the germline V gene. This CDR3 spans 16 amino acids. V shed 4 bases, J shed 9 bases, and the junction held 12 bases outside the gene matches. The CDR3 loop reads CASSQNRGFASSPLHF. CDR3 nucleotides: TGCGCCAGCAGCCAAAACAGGGGGTTCGCGTCTTCACCCCTCCACTTT.

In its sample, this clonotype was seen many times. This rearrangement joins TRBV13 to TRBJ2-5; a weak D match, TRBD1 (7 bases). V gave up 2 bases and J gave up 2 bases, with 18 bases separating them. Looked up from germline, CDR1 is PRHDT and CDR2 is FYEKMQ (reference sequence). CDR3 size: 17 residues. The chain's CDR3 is CASSLRRGPDLQETQYF. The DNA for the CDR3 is TGTGCCAGCAGCTTAAGGAGGGGGCCTGATTTACAAGAGACCCAGTACTTC.

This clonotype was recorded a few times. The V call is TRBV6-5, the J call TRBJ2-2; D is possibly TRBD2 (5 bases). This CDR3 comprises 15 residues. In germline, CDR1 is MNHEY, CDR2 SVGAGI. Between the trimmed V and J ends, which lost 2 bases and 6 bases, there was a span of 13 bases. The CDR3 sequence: CASSYQDGLPGELFF. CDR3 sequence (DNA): TGTGCCAGCAGTTACCAGGACGGACTCCCCGGGGAGCTGTTTTTT.

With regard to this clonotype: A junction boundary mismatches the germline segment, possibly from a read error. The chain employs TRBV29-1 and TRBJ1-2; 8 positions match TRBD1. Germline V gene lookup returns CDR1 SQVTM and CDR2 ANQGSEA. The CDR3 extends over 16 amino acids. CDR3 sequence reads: CGVEGGQGDRFYGYTF. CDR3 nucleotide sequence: TGCGGCGTTGAGGGAGGACAGGGTGATCGTTTCTATGGCTACACCTTC.

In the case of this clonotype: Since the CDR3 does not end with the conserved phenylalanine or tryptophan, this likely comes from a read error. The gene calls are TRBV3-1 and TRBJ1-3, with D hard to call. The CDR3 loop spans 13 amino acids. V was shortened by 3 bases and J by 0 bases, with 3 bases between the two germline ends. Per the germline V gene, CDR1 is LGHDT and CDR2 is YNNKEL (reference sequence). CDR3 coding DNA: TGTGCCAGCAGCCATGTCTCTGGAAACACCATATATCTT. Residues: CASSHVSGNTIYL.

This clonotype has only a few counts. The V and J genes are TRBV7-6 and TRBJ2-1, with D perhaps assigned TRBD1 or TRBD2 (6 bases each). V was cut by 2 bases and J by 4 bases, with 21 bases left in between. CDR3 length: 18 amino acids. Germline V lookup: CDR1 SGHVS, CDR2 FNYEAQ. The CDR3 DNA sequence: TGTGCCAGCAGCTTAATCGTAACGGGGGCGACCTCGTACAATGAGCAGTTCTTC. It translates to CASSLIVTGATSYNEQFF.

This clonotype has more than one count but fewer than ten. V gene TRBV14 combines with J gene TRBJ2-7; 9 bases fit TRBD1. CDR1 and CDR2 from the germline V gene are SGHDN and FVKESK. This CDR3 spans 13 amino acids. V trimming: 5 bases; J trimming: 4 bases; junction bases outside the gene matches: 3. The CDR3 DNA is TGTGCCAGCAGCACCGACAGGGGGTACGAGCAGTACTTC. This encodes CASSTDRGYEQYF.

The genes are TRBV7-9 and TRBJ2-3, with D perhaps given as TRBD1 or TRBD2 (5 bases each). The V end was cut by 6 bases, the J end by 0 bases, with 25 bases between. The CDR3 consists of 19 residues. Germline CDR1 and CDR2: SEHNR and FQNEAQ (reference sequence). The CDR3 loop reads CASRGVEGILRISTDTQYF. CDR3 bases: TGTGCCAGCAGGGGTGTAGAGGGGATCCTTCGAATTAGCACAGATACGCAGTATTTT.

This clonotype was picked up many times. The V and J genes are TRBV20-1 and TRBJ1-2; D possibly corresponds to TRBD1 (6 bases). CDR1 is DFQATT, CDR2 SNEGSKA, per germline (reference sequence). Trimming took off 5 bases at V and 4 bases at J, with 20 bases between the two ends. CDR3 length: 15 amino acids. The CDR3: CSASPDSNRFYGYTF. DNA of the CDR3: TGCAGTGCTTCCCCGGACAGCAACAGATTCTATGGCTACACCTTC.

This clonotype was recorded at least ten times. CDR3 DNA sequence: TGTGCCAGCAGTGAAGTTTTTCAGGGTGGCTACACCTTC. This translates into CASSEVFQGGYTF. The rearrangement links TRBV2 to TRBJ1-2, with D tentatively TRBD1 (5 bases). Germline CDR1 reads SNHLY; CDR2 reads FYNNEI. V gave up 1 base and J gave up 7 bases, with 10 bases separating them. The length of the CDR3 is 13 residues.

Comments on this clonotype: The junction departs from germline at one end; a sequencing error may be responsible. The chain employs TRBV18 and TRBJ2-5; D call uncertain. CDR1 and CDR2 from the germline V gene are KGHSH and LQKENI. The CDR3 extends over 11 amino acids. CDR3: CASSPEEAQYF. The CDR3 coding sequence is TGTGCCAGCTCGCCCGAAGAGGCCCAGTACTTC. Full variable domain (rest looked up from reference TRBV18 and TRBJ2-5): NAGVMQNPRHLVRRRGQEARLRCSPMKGHSHVYWYRQLPEEGLKFMVYLQKENIIDESGMPKERFSAEFPKEGPSILRIQQVVRGDSAAYFCASSPEEAQYFGPGTRLLVL.

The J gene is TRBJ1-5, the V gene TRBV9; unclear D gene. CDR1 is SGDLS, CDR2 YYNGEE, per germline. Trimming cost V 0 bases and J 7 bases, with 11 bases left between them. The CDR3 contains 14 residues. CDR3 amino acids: CASSVDGNRQPQHF. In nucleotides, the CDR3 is TGTGCCAGCAGCGTAGATGGAAACCGCCAGCCCCAGCATTTT.